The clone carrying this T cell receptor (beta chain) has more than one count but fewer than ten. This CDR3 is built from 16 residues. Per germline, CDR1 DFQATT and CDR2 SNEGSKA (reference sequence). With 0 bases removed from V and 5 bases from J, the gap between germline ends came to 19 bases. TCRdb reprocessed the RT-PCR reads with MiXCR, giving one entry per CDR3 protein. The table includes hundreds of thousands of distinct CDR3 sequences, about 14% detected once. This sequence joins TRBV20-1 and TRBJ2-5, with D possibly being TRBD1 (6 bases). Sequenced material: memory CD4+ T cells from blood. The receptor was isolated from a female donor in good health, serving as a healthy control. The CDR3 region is CSARDASPRTVETQYF. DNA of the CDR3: TGCAGTGCTAGAGACGCCTCGCCCCGGACAGTGGAGACCCAGTACTTC.